The 18 T cell receptor beta chains in this list originate from one sample, sequenced in a study of cytomegalovirus exposure and HLA in healthy donors. The assay was immunoSEQ multiplex PCR, and TCRdb's table has in-frame clones only and misses some. The table lists hundreds of thousands of clones, 70% to 90% of them singletons. Sequenced input: PBMCs. These receptors came from a woman between 18 and 29 years old in good health and CMV-seronegative.

The chain links TRBV4-1 to TRBJ2-2, with 9 bases matching TRBD1. This CDR3 region has 15 residues. Germline loops: CDR1 MGHRA, CDR2 YSYEKL. The V segment lost 2 bases and the J segment 4 bases; nucleotides outside the gene matches: 2. The CDR3: CASSQTGGVTGELFF. CDR3 DNA sequence: TGCGCCAGCAGCCAAACAGGGGGCGTCACCGGGGAGCTGTTTTTT.

This chain joins TRBV4-1 and TRBJ1-1; D is possibly TRBD1 (5 bases). The CDR3 consists of 17 residues. The V gene lost 4 bases and the J gene lost 0 bases, with 18 bases spanning the gap. Germline lookup yields CDR1 MGHRA and CDR2 YSYEKL. The CDR3 region is CASSPTHRGGVNTEAFF. DNA of the CDR3: TGCGCCAGCAGCCCGACTCATCGCGGGGGAGTGAACACTGAAGCTTTCTTT.

The genes are TRBV6-5 and TRBJ1-1; perhaps TRBD1 as D (5 bases). Deletions cut 4 bases from V and 1 base from J, with 10 bases between. The CDR3 loop spans 14 amino acids. CDR1 is MNHEY, CDR2 SVGAGI, per germline. The CDR3 DNA sequence: TGTGCCAGCAGTTTAGACAGATCGAACACTGAAGCTTTCTTT. This sequence encodes CASSLDRSNTEAFF.

The chain combines TRBV7-9 with TRBJ2-7; 8 positions match TRBD1. This CDR3 has 14 amino acids. The V gene's germline CDR1 is SEHNR and CDR2 FQNEAQ (reference sequence). V lost 3 bases and J lost 2; bases outside the gene matches: 3. CDR3 in amino acids: CASSFRQGPYEQYF. The CDR3 DNA reads TGTGCCAGCAGCTTCCGACAGGGGCCCTACGAGCAGTACTTC. The full variable domain, completed using reference TRBV7-9 and TRBJ2-7, is DTGVSQNPRHKITKRGQNVTFRCDPISEHNRLYWYRQTLGQGPEFLTYFQNEAQLEKSRLLSDRFSAERPKGSFSTLEIQRTEQGDSAMYLCASSFRQGPYEQYFGPGTRLTVT.

The chain is built from TRBV6-1 and TRBJ1-1, with 8 positions matching TRBD1. This CDR3 spans 12 amino acids. V lost 8 bases to trimming and J lost 3 bases; unmatched junction nucleotides: 2. Germline V gene sequence: CDR1 MNHNS, CDR2 SASEGT. CDR3 DNA: TGTGCCAGCGACAGGGGCGACACTGAAGCTTTCTTT. Translated: CASDRGDTEAFF.

This sequence joins TRBV19 and TRBJ1-4; the match to TRBD1 covers 8 bases. Losses at the gene ends were 1 base for V and 8 bases for J; bases not matched to a gene: 6. Germline V gene sequence: CDR1 LNHDA, CDR2 SQIVND (reference sequence). There are 15 residues in the CDR3. CDR3 nucleotides: TGTGCCAGTAGTATAGTAGGGACAGGAACGGAAAAACTGTTTTTT. Residues: CASSIVGTGTEKLFF.

V gene TRBV10-3 combines with J gene TRBJ1-2; D possibly corresponds to TRBD1 (6 bases). CDR1 and CDR2 from the germline V gene are ENHRY and SYGVKD. V lost 3 bases to trimming and J lost 0 bases, with 11 bases between them. The CDR3 consists of 15 residues. The CDR3 DNA sequence: TGTGCCATCAGTGACCCAGGGGAAACTAACTATGGCTACACCTTC. This translates into CAISDPGETNYGYTF.

J is TRBJ1-4 and V is TRBV30, with TRBD1 matching 7 bases. V shed 7 bases and J 1 base; nucleotides not matched to a gene: 3. Looked up from germline, CDR1 is GTSNPN and CDR2 is SVGIG (reference sequence). This CDR3 contains 13 residues. The CDR3 here is CASTGETNEKLFF. The CDR3 DNA follows: TGTGCCTCCACAGGGGAAACTAATGAAAAACTGTTTTTT.

The chain carries TRBV28 and TRBJ2-7, with D possibly matching TRBD2 (5 bases). This CDR3 region has 15 residues. V was trimmed by 7 bases and J by 3 bases, leaving 19 bases between them. Germline V gene sequence: CDR1 MDHEN, CDR2 SYDVKM. The CDR3 DNA is TGTGCCAGCACACCTGCGCGGACTGGTCGCTACGAGCAGTACTTC. The encoded protein is CASTPARTGRYEQYF.

This clone was seen just once. The genes are TRBV10-2 and TRBJ2-5, with 12 bases that match TRBD2. V dropped 3 bases and J dropped 4; count of bases not matched to a gene: 9. This CDR3 spans 17 amino acids. In germline, CDR1 is WSHSY, CDR2 SAAADI. The CDR3 loop reads CASSDGMTSGGIETQYF. The DNA of the CDR3 is TGCGCCAGCAGTGACGGAATGACTAGCGGGGGAATAGAGACCCAGTACTTC.

CDR3 region: CAWSSRLHAFF. The CDR3 nucleotides read TGTGCCTGGAGTTCCAGGTTGCATGCTTTCTTT. V is TRBV30 and J is TRBJ1-1; D gene uncertain. This CDR3 has 11 residues. In germline, CDR1 is GTSNPN, CDR2 SVGIG (reference sequence). Between the trimmed V and J ends, which lost 2 bases and 11 bases, there was a span of 12 bases.

V and J are TRBV5-6 and TRBJ1-2, with D uncertain. Trimming removed 2 bases from V and 4 bases from J, with 12 bases in between. The germline V gene encodes CDR1 SGHDT and CDR2 YYEEEE. The CDR3 has 14 residues. The CDR3, as DNA: TGTGCCAGCAGCTTCCGAAACCCCGGCTATGGCTACACCTTC. This translates into CASSFRNPGYGYTF.

The chain combines TRBV6-1 with TRBJ1-2, with D perhaps TRBD1 (5 bases). From germline, CDR1 is MNHNS and CDR2 SASEGT. This CDR3 is 17 amino acids long. The V end was cut by 4 bases, the J end by 8 bases, with 26 bases between. The CDR3 reads CASSVSWRRRDFNGYTF. For the CDR3, the DNA is TGTGCCAGCAGTGTTTCTTGGAGGCGCAGGGACTTCAACGGCTACACCTTC.

The rearrangement uses TRBV9 and TRBJ2-7; D call uncertain. The CDR3 is made up of 14 amino acids. Germline assignment: CDR1 SGDLS and CDR2 YYNGEE. V lost 0 bases, J lost 5 bases, and 12 bases lay in between. CDR3 DNA sequence: TGTGCCAGCAGCGTAGTGGCAAACCCCAACGAGCAGTACTTC. Its protein is CASSVVANPNEQYF.

This chain links TRBV6-1 with TRBJ2-7, with TRBD2 matching over 11 bases. The CDR3 covers 14 residues. V trimming: 1 base; J trimming: 6 bases; junction bases outside the gene matches: 2. Germline loops: CDR1 MNHNS, CDR2 SASEGT. The CDR3 DNA sequence: TGTGCCAGCAGTGAAGGTACTAGCGGGAGCGAGCAGTACTTC. It translates to CASSEGTSGSEQYF.

This clone was counted a single time. The gene calls are TRBV2 and TRBJ1-3; 7 positions match TRBD1. The germline gives CDR1 SNHLY, CDR2 FYNNEI. The V gene end was trimmed by 4 bases and the J gene end by 0 bases; junction bases not matched to a gene: 12. The CDR3 is made up of 18 amino acids. The CDR3 DNA is TGTGCCAGCAGTGGTCGAAAGGACAGGCCCAACTCTGGAAACACCATATATTTT. It is translated as CASSGRKDRPNSGNTIYF.

DNA of the CDR3: TGTGCCAGCTCACCGAGGGACACCACCTCTGTTCCCTACGAGCAGTACTTC. It encodes CASSPRDTTSVPYEQYF. The V gene is TRBV18, the J gene TRBJ2-7; tentatively, D is TRBD1 (6 bases). In germline, CDR1 is KGHSH, CDR2 LQKENI. V was clipped by 3 bases and J by 2 bases, with 20 bases between them. There are 17 residues in the CDR3.

The V gene is TRBV10-2, the J gene TRBJ2-7, with TRBD1 matching 12 bases. The V gene end was trimmed by 11 bases and the J gene end by 6 bases; junction bases not matched to a gene: 5. The CDR3 covers 12 residues. CDR1 WSHSY and CDR2 SAAADI come from the germline V gene. CDR3 nucleotide sequence: TGCGCCGGCGGGACAGGGGGCTCCGAGCAGTACTTC. Translated, it gives CAGGTGGSEQYF.